This TCR beta chain was identified in a study of type 1 and type 2 diabetes patients. This clonotype was counted a few times. Genomic DNA was the PCR template. Multiplex PCR with 30 forward and 13 reverse primers amplified the TCR beta CDR3. TCRdb itself ran the multiplex PCR reads through MiXCR, one entry per CDR3 protein. The sample has 250,000 or so distinct CDR3 sequences, around 50% seen once. The origin of this receptor is a man between 18 and 29 years old with type 2 diabetes. The sequencing sample was made of peripheral blood mononuclear cells (PBMCs).

This chain's CDR3 is CASSRSGSAPDTQYF. For the CDR3, the DNA is TGTGCCAGCAGTAGGAGCGGGAGTGCCCCAGATACGCAGTATTTT. The rearrangement links TRBV6-4 to TRBJ2-3, with 8 bases lining up with TRBD2. With V trimmed by 5 bases and J by 4 bases, 8 bases remained unmatched. The CDR3 consists of 15 residues. CDR1 is MRHNA, CDR2 SNTAGT, per germline.